This TCR beta chain was identified during a study of identical twins' blood T cells. This CDR3 has 13 residues. After removal of 9 bases from V and 7 bases from J, the junction contained 7 bases not matched to a gene. CDR1 and CDR2 (germline): KGHSH, LQKENI. TCRdb recomputed calls from the 5' RACE reads with MiXCR, one row per CDR3 protein. The top ten clones hold roughly 5.5% of a sample with 400,000 or so distinct CDR3 sequences, roughly 31% of them seen once. This TCR came from a woman aged 18 to 50 in good health. The rearrangement uses TRBV18 and TRBJ2-1; TRBD2 matches 9 bases. Sequenced input: PBMCs. The CDR3 DNA reads as TGTGCCAGTCATCGAGCGGGGGGAAATGAGCAGTTCTTC. It yields the protein CASHRAGGNEQFF.